What follows are 14 T cell receptor beta chains derived from one specimen sequenced in a study of Graves' ophthalmopathy and Graves' hyperthyroidism. RNA transcripts were the template, and TCR beta CDR3 regions were amplified from them. HTBI-primed RT-PCR formed the first round, and a multiplex PCR formed the second. TCRdb reanalysed the multiplex PCR reads using MiXCR and keeps one entry per CDR3 protein. The repertoire holds some 160,000 distinct CDR3 sequences, with roughly two fifths as singletons. The specimen was peripheral blood. The receptor set was obtained from a young man with Graves' ophthalmopathy.

This clonotype appeared many times. The chain links TRBV7-3 to TRBJ2-7, with 10 bases identical to TRBD2. Germline trimming cut 3 bases from V and 5 bases from J; bases unmatched to any gene: 1. The CDR3 has 13 amino acids. The germline gives CDR1 SGHTA, CDR2 FQGTGA. The CDR3 loop is CASSFLAGDEQYF. CDR3 sequence (DNA): TGTGCCAGCAGCTTTCTAGCGGGAGACGAGCAGTACTTC.

This clonotype came up many times. The genes are TRBV18 and TRBJ1-1; D is unclear. CDR3 length: 13 amino acids. The germline V and J ends were trimmed by 3 bases and 5 bases, with 10 bases remaining between them. The germline V gene has CDR1 KGHSH and CDR2 LQKENI. The CDR3 DNA reads as TGTGCCAGCTCACCGGTAGAAGGGACTGAAGCTTTCTTT. Protein sequence: CASSPVEGTEAFF.

In its sample, this clonotype was seen many times. This chain joins TRBV12-3 or TRBV12-4 and TRBJ2-4; possible D gene TRBD2, 5 bases. V was pared by 3 bases and J by 6 bases, with 18 bases between. The CDR3 has 16 amino acids. CDR3 DNA sequence: TGTGCCAGCAGTTTCGGCGGTACGGGAATACGAAACATTCAGTACTTC. Residues: CASSFGGTGIRNIQYF.

This clonotype was counted at least ten times. The chain employs TRBV6-1 and TRBJ1-2; D ambiguous. CDR1 is MNHNS and CDR2 is SASEGT in the germline V gene. V gave up 3 bases and J gave up 4 bases, with 15 bases separating them. The CDR3 is 15 amino acids. In nucleotides, the CDR3 is TGTGCCAGCAGTGACTTAGACACCAACCTCTATGGCTACACCTTC. This gives the protein CASSDLDTNLYGYTF.

V is TRBV15 and J is TRBJ2-5; D may match TRBD1 or TRBD2 (5 bases each). Looked up from germline, CDR1 is LNHNV and CDR2 is YYDKDF (reference sequence). The V end lost 0 bases, the J end lost 4 bases, and 12 bases lay between the germline ends. The CDR3 length is 15 residues. CDR3 sequence reads: CATSRDFGAVETQYF. CDR3 nucleotide sequence: TGTGCCACCAGCAGAGATTTCGGGGCGGTAGAGACCCAGTACTTC.

The chain links TRBV13 to TRBJ2-7; TRBD1 or TRBD2 may be the D gene (5 bases each). Germline V lookup: CDR1 PRHDT, CDR2 FYEKMQ (reference sequence). CDR3 length: 16 amino acids. Trimming took 5 bases from V and 0 from J, leaving 17 bases between them. The CDR3 bases are TGTGCCAGCAGCCCCTCCCGGGACGGAAGCTCCTACGAGCAGTACTTC. As protein: CASSPSRDGSSYEQYF.

This chain joins TRBV6-5 and TRBJ2-7, with 8 bases identical to TRBD1. The V gene's germline CDR1 is MNHEY and CDR2 SVGAGI. J lost 6 bases, V lost 2 bases, and 6 bases had no gene match. The CDR3 is 14 residues long. The CDR3 spells CASSYTNDRGEQYF. CDR3 bases: TGTGCCAGCAGTTACACCAACGACAGGGGCGAGCAGTACTTC.

Ten or more counts support this clonotype. The J gene is TRBJ2-5, the V gene TRBV27; 7 nucleotides line up with TRBD2. Per germline, CDR1 MNHEY and CDR2 SMNVEV (reference sequence). The CDR3 has 17 residues. The V gene end was trimmed by 1 base and the J gene end by 1 base; junction bases not matched to a gene: 9. The CDR3 loop reads CASSLWGSGSTQETQYF. In DNA form, the CDR3 reads TGTGCCAGCAGTTTATGGGGTAGCGGGTCGACCCAAGAGACCCAGTACTTC.

V is TRBV27 and J is TRBJ1-3; D perhaps matches TRBD1 (5 bases). The CDR3 is 15 amino acids. Trimming stripped 5 bases from V and 0 bases from J, with 11 bases between. The germline CDR1 and CDR2 sequences are MNHEY and SMNVEV (reference sequence). In nucleotides, the CDR3 is TGTGCCAGCAGTCCCCAGGGTCCCTCTGGAAACACCATATATTTT. Translating gives CASSPQGPSGNTIYF.

This clonotype was found a few times. The rearrangement links TRBV28 to TRBJ2-2; a weak D match, TRBD2 (6 bases). The CDR3 sequence is 14 residues long. Per the germline V gene, CDR1 is MDHEN and CDR2 is SYDVKM. V was pared by 8 bases and J by 0 bases, with 10 bases between. The CDR3 DNA is TGTGCCAGCGGAGGGGCTCCGAACACCGGGGAGCTGTTTTTT. Protein sequence: CASGGAPNTGELFF.

This rearrangement joins TRBV27 to TRBJ1-1; D call uncertain. V lost 0 bases to trimming and J lost 1 base, with 6 bases between them. The germline V gene encodes CDR1 MNHEY and CDR2 SMNVEV (reference sequence). This CDR3 comprises 14 residues. CDR3 residues: CASSLSMANTEAFF. In DNA form, the CDR3 reads TGTGCCAGCAGTTTATCGATGGCGAACACTGAAGCTTTCTTT.

This clonotype was picked up many times. Written as DNA, the CDR3 is TGTGCCAGCACTCTGGACGCCTTCGGTTCTGGAAACACCATATATTTT. It yields the protein CASTLDAFGSGNTIYF. V and J are TRBV28 and TRBJ1-3; D is ambiguous. The CDR3 runs 16 residues. Germline CDR1 and CDR2: MDHEN and SYDVKM. V lost 7 bases and J 1 base, leaving 17 bases between the germline ends.

This chain uses TRBV27 with TRBJ2-2; D uncertain. CDR3 length: 14 amino acids. V was shortened by 0 bases and J by 3 bases, with 5 bases between the two germline ends. Germline-derived CDR1 and CDR2 are MNHEY and SMNVEV (reference sequence). CDR3 nucleotide sequence: TGTGCCAGCAGTTTATCATCGGACACCGGGGAGCTGTTTTTT. It encodes CASSLSSDTGELFF.

The chain is built from TRBV6-2 or TRBV6-3 and TRBJ1-2; no reliable D call. V shed 0 bases and J shed 4 bases, with 9 bases lying between them. CDR3 size: 14 residues. Germline CDR1 reads MNHEY; CDR2 reads SVGEGT. CDR3 in amino acids: CASSYSYGGYGYTF. The CDR3 DNA sequence: TGTGCCAGCAGTTACTCGTATGGTGGCTATGGCTACACCTTC.